This TCR beta chain appears in the sequencing data of a study of blood T cell repertoires in COVID-19. Study-wide background: T cells, B-cell-depleted T cells, or PBMCs provided the cDNA or gDNA that served as material.

Data came from immunoSEQ multiplex PCR; TCRdb stores just in-frame clones and leaves some out. The sample holds hundreds of thousands of clones, approximately 88% seen once. The Seattle patients joined while their infection was active and were tracked longitudinally afterward. Germline-derived CDR1 and CDR2 are SGDLS and YYNGEE. V was shortened by 4 bases and J by 4 bases, with 19 bases between the two germline ends. The CDR3 is made up of 16 amino acids. The TCR sequence derives from a woman younger than 45 with COVID-19, enrolled during active disease. V usage is TRBV9 and J usage is TRBJ2-3; D unresolved. The material sequenced was peripheral blood. In nucleotides, the CDR3 is TGTGCCAGCAGCACCCCCGGTTGGAGTGTCGCAGATACGCAGTATTTT. Its protein product is CASSTPGWSVADTQYF. The full variable domain, rest sourced from reference TRBV9 and TRBJ2-3, is DSGVTQTPKHLITATGQRVTLRCSPRSGDLSVYWYQQSLDQGLQFLIQYYNGEERAKGNILERFSAQQFPDLHSELNLSSLELGDSALYFCASSTPGWSVADTQYFGPGTRLTVL.